This T cell receptor beta chain was observed in a study of cytomegalovirus exposure and HLA in healthy donors. In germline, CDR1 is MDHEN, CDR2 SYDVKM. The CDR3 length is 16 residues. The J segment lost 5 bases and the V segment lost 6 bases, leaving 7 bases of the junction unmatched. This clone was seen once. Use of 60 Vbeta and 13 Jbeta primers characterized the PCR. As processed by the authors: Among the unique TCR beta chains that a later analysis counted, about 84 million in all, around 11 million were shared. Method: immunoSEQ multiplex PCR; TCRdb's copy keeps in-frame clones and lacks some. That table furnishes V, J and clone size, whereas the DNA furnished D and trimming. The sample shows around 150,000 clones, 50% to 75% of them seen only once.

This chain uses TRBV28 with TRBJ1-4; 12 bases map to TRBD1. The sample comprised PBMCs. This sequence originates from a woman aged 55 to 70 in good health and CMV-seropositive. DNA for the CDR3: TGTGCCAGCAGCACCGGGACAGGGGGCGAAAATGAAAAACTGTTTTTT. Translated: CASSTGTGGENEKLFF.